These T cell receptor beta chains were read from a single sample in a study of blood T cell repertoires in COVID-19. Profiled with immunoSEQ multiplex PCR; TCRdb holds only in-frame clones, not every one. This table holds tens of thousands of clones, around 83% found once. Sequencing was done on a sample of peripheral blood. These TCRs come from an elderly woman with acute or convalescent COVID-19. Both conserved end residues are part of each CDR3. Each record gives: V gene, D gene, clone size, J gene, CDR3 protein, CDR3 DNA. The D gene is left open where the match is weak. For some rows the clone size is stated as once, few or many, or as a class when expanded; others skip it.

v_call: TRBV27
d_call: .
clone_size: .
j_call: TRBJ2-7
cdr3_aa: CASSQVTPPGVEQYF
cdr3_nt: TGTGCCAGCAGTCAAGTTACACCGCCCGGGGTCGAGCAGTACTTC

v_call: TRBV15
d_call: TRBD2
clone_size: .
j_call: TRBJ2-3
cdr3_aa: CATSSPKFQRGIDTQYF
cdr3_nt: TGTGCCACCAGCAGCCCTAAGTTTCAGCGGGGGATAGATACGCAGTATTTT

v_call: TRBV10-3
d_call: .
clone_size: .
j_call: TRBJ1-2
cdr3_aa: CAISDRGQSYGYTF
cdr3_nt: TGTGCCATCAGTGATCGAGGTCAGTCATATGGCTACACCTTC

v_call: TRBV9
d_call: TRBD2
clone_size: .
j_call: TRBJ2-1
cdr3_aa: CASSIEYGGTSGSSYNEQFF
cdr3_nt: TGTGCCAGCAGCATCGAATACGGGGGGACTAGCGGCTCTTCCTACAATGAGCAGTTCTTC

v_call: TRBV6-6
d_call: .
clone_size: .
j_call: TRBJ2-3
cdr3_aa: CASSYRDSNTDTQYF
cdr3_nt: TGTGCCAGCAGTTACCGGGACTCGAACACAGATACGCAGTATTTT

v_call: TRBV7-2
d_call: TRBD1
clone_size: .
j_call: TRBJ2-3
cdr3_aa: CASMDRRRTDTQYF
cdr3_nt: TGTGCCAGCATGGACAGGCGCCGCACAGATACGCAGTATTTT

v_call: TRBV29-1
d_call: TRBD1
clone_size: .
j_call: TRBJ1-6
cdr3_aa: CSVQTGGDYNSPLHF
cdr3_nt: TGCAGCGTCCAGACAGGGGGCGACTATAATTCACCCCTCCACTTT

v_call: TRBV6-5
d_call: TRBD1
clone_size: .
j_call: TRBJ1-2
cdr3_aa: CASSLDREYGYTF
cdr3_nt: TGTGCCAGCAGTCTGGACAGGGAGTATGGCTACACCTTC

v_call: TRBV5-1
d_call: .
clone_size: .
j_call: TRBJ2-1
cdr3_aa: CASSLGGQAYNEQFF
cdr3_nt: TGCGCCAGCAGCTTGGGGGGGCAAGCCTACAATGAGCAGTTCTTC

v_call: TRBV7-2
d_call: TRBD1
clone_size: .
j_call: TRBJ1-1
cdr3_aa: CASSWDLGGGAFF
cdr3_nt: TGTGCCAGCAGCTGGGACCTAGGGGGCGGAGCTTTCTTT

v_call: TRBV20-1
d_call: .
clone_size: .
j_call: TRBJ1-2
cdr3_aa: CSASSGGGRGYTF
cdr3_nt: TGCAGTGCTAGTAGTGGGGGCGGGAGGGGCTACACCTTC

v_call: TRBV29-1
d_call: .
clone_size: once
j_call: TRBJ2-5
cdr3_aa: CSVGQRAGETQYF
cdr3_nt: TGCAGCGTCGGACAGAGAGCGGGGGAGACCCAGTACTTC

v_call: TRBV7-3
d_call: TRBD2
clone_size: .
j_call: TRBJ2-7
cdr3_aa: CASSLSGGAPYEQYF
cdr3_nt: TGTGCCAGCAGCCTTAGCGGGGGGGCCCCCTACGAGCAGTACTTC

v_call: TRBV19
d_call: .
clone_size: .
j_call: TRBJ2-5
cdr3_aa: CASSVRRGPQETQYF
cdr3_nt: TGTGCCAGTAGTGTGCGGCGGGGGCCCCAAGAGACCCAGTACTTC

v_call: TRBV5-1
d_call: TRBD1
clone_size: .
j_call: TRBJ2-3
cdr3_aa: CASSLSGTGTDTQYF
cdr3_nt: TGCGCCAGCAGCTTGTCCGGGACAGGCACAGATACGCAGTATTTT

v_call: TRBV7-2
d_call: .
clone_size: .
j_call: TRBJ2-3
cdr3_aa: CASSGGITDTQYF
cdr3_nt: TGTGCCAGCAGCGGGGGGATCACAGATACGCAGTATTTT

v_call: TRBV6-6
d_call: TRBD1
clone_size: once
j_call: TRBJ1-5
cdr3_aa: CASSQGANNQPQHF
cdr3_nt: TGTGCCAGCAGTCAGGGGGCCAACAATCAGCCCCAGCATTTT

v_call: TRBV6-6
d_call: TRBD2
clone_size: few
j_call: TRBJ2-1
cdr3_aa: CASKPGLADPYNEQFF
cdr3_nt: TGTGCCAGCAAACCTGGACTAGCGGACCCCTACAATGAGCAGTTCTTC

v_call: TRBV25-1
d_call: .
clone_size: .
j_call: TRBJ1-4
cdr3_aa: CASSDPGENEKLFF
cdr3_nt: TGTGCCAGCAGTGACCCCGGGGAAAATGAAAAACTGTTTTTT

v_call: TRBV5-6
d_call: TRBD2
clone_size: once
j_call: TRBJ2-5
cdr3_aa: CASSLVPLAGARETQYF
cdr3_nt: TGTGCCAGCAGCTTGGTTCCGCTAGCGGGGGCGCGGGAGACCCAGTACTTC

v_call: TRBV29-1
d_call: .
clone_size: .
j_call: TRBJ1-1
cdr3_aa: CSVGLGTEAFF
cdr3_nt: TGCAGCGTTGGGCTAGGCACTGAAGCTTTCTTT

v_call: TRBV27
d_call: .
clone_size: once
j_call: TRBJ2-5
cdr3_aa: CASSFLTEQETQYF
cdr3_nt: TGTGCCAGCAGTTTTCTTACGGAGCAAGAGACCCAGTACTTC

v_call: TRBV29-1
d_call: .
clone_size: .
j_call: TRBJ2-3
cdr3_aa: CSVDWGPGVGTQYF
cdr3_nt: TGCAGCGTTGACTGGGGGCCGGGTGTGGGTACGCAGTATTTT

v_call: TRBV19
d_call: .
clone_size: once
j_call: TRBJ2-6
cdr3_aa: CASSSGRGANVLTF
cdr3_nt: TGTGCCAGTAGTTCAGGGAGGGGGGCCAACGTCCTGACTTTC

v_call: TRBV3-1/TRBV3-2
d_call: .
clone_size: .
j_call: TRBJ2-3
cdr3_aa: CASKQGPGGSTDTQYF
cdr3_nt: TGTGCCAGCAAACAAGGTCCTGGGGGGAGCACAGATACGCAGTATTTT

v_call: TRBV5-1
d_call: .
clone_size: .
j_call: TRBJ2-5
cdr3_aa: CASSWGDGQRDSYF
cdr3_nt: TGCGCCAGCAGTTGGGGGGACGGTCAAAGAGACTCGTACTTC

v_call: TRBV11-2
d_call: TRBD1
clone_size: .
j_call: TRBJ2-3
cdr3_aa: CASSLGQGGFFADTQYF
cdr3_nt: TGTGCCAGCAGCTTAGGACAGGGGGGCTTTTTTGCAGATACGCAGTATTTT

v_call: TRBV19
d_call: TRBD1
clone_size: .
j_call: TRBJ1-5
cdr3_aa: CASTPPGQGKQPQHF
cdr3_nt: TGTGCCAGTACCCCACCGGGACAGGGGAAACAGCCCCAGCATTTT

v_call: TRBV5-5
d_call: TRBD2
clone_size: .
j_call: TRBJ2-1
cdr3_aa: CASSLGSGGHNEQFF
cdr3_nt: TGTGCCAGCAGCTTGGGATCGGGGGGACACAATGAGCAGTTCTTC

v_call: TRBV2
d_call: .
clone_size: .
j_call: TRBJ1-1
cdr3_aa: CASRRDFGNTEAFF
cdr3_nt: TGTGCCAGCAGGAGGGACTTTGGGAACACTGAAGCTTTCTTT

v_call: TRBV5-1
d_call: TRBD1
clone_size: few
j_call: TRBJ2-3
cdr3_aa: CASSLGISAQGVRTDTQYF
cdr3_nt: TGCGCCAGCAGCCTGGGTATATCTGCCCAGGGGGTGAGAACAGATACGCAGTATTTT

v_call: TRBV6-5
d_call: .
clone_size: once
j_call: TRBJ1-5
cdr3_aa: CASSPRSQGNQPQHF
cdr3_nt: TGTGCCAGCAGTCCCCGTTCCCAGGGCAATCAGCCCCAGCATTTT

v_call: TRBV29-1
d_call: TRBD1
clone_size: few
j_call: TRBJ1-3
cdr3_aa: CSVSGTGSGNTIYF
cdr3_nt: TGCAGCGTCTCCGGGACAGGGTCTGGAAACACCATATATTTT

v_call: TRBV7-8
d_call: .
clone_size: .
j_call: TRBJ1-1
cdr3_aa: CASSFLQGTEAFF
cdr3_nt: TGTGCCAGCAGCTTTCTGCAGGGGACTGAAGCTTTCTTT

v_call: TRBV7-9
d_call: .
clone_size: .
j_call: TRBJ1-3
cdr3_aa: CAARGAGAGNTIYF
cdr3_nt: TGTGCCGCCCGAGGAGCAGGGGCTGGAAACACCATATATTTT

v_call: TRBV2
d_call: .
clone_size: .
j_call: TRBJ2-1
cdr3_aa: CASRAVGGAYAEQFF
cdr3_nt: TGTGCCAGCCGGGCCGTAGGGGGGGCTTATGCTGAGCAGTTCTTC

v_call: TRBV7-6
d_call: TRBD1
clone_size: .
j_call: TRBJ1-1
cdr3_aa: CASSLLMGQMNTEAFF
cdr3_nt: TGTGCCAGCAGCTTATTAATGGGACAGATGAACACTGAAGCTTTCTTT

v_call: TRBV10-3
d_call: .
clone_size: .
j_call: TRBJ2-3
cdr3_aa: CAIEGETTDTQYF
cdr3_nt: TGTGCCATCGAAGGAGAGACGACAGATACGCAGTATTTT

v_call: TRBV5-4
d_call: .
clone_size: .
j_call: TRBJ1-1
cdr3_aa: CASSLRLENTEAFF
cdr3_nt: TGTGCCAGCAGCTTGCGACTAGAGAACACTGAAGCTTTCTTT

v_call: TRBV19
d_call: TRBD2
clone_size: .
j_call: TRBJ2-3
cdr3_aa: CATSGGSGGPSTDTQYF
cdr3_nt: TGTGCCACCTCGGGTGGTAGCGGGGGGCCCAGCACAGATACGCAGTATTTT

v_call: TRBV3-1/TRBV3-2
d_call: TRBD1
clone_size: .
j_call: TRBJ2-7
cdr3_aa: CASSSGGEQYF
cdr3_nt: TGTGCCAGCAGCTCAGGGGGCGAGCAGTACTTC

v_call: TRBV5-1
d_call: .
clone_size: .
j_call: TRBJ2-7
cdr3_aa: CASSLAGVGYEQYF
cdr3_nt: TGCGCCAGCAGCTTGGCAGGGGTTGGCTACGAGCAGTACTTC

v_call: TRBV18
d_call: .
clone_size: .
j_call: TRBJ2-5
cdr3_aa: CASSPILGETQYF
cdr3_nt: TGTGCCAGCTCACCCATCCTCGGGGAGACCCAGTACTTC

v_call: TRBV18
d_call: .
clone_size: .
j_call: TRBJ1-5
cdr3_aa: CASSPLRNSNQPQHF
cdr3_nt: TGTGCCAGCTCACCACTGAGGAATAGCAATCAGCCCCAGCATTTT

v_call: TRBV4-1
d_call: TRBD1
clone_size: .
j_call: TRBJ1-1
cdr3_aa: CASSGDRGTEAFF
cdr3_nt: TGCGCCAGCAGCGGAGACAGGGGCACTGAAGCTTTCTTT

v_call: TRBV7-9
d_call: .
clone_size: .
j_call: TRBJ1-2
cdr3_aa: CASSLLGVVNGYTF
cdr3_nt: TGTGCCAGCAGCTTACTAGGGGTCGTAAACGGCTACACCTTC

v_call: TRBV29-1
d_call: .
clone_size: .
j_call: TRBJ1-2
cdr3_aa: CSVGPREQTDVYGYTF
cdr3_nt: TGCAGCGTTGGGCCGAGGGAACAGACTGACGTCTATGGCTACACCTTC

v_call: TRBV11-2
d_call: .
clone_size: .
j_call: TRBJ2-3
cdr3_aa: CASSVDRSTDTQYF
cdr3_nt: TGTGCCAGCAGCGTAGACAGAAGCACAGATACGCAGTATTTT

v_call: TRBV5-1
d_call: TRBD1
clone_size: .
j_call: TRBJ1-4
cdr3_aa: CASSLTWTGLGEKLFF
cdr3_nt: TGCGCCAGCAGCTTGACCTGGACAGGGTTGGGTGAAAAACTGTTTTTT

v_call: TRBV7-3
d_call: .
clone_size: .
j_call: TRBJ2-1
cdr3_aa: CASSLTSGKGEQFF
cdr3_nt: TGTGCCAGCAGCTTAACTTCGGGGAAGGGTGAGCAGTTCTTC

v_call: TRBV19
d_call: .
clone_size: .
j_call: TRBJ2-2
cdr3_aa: CASSITANTGELFF
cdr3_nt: TGTGCCAGTAGTATAACAGCGAACACCGGGGAGCTGTTTTTT

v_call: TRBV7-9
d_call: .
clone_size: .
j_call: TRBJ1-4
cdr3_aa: CASSLAIATNEKLFF
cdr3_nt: TGTGCCAGCAGCCTCGCTATTGCAACTAATGAAAAACTGTTTTTT

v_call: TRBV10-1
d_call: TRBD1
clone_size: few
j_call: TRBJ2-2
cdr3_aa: CASSEGQAIGDGELFF
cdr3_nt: TGCGCCAGCAGTGAAGGACAGGCTATCGGTGACGGGGAGCTGTTTTTT

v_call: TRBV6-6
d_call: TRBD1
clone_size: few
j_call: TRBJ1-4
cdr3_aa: CASSYLPGTANEKLFF
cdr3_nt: TGTGCCAGCAGTTACTTACCCGGGACAGCTAATGAAAAACTGTTTTTT